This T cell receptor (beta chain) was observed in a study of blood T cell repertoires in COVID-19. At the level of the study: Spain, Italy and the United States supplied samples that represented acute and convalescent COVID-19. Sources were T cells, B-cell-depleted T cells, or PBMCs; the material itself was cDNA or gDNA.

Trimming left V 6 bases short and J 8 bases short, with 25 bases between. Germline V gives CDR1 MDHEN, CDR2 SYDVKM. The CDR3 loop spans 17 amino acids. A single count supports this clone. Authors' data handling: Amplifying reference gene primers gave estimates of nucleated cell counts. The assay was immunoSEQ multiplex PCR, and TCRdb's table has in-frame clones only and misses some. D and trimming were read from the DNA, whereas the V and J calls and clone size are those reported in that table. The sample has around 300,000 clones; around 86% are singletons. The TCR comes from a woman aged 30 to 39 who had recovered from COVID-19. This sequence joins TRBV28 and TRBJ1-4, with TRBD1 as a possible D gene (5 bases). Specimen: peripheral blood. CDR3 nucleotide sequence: TGTGCCAGCAGCACCAGGACCGGCCAGGGTGGAGAAGAAAAACTGTTTTTT. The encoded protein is CASSTRTGQGGEEKLFF.